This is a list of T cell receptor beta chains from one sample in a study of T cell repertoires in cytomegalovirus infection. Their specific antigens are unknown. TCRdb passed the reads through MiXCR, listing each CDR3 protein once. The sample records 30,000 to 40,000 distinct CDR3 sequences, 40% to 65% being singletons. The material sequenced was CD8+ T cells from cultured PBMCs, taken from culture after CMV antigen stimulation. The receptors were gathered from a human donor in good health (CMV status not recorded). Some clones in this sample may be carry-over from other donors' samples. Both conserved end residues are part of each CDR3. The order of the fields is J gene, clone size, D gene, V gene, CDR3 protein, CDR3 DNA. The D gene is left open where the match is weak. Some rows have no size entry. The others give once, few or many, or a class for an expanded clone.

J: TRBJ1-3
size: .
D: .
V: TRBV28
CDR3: CASSLRDGGSGNTIYF
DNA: TGTGCCAGCAGTTTGCGGGACGGTGGCTCTGGAAACACCATATATTTT

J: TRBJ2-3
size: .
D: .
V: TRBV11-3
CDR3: CASSLDSADTQYF
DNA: TGTGCCAGCAGCTTAGATAGCGCAGATACGCAGTATTTT

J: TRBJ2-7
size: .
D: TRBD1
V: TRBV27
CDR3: CASRHRDRVYEQYF
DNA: TGTGCCAGCCGCCATCGGGACAGGGTCTACGAGCAGTACTTC

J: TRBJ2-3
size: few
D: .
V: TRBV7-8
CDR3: CASRSHSTDTQYF
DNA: TGTGCCAGCAGATCACATTCCACAGATACGCAGTATTTT

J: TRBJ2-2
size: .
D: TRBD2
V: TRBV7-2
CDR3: CASSYGTSGGARTGELFF
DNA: TGTGCCAGCAGCTACGGGACTAGCGGGGGGGCGCGAACCGGGGAGCTGTTTTTT

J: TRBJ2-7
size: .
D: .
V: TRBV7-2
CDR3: CASSLEIAAMYEQYF
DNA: TGTGCCAGCAGCTTAGAAATAGCGGCAATGTACGAGCAGTACTTC

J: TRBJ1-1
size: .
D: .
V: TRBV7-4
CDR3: CASSLEQVNTEAFF
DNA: TGTGCCAGCAGCTTAGAACAGGTGAACACTGAAGCTTTCTTT

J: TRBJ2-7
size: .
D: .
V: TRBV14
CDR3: CASSQDRQGFYEQYF
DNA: TGTGCCAGCAGCCAAGATCGGCAGGGTTTTTACGAGCAGTACTTC

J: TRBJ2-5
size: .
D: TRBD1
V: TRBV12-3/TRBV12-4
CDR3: CASRSGGETQYF
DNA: TGTGCCAGCAGGTCAGGGGGCGAGACCCAGTACTTC

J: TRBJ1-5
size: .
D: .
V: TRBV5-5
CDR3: CASSLEGWQPQHF
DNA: TGTGCCAGCAGCTTGGAGGGGTGGCAGCCCCAGCATTTT

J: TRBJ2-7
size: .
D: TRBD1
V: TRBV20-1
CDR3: CSARDTHRGQTYEQYF
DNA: TGCAGTGCTAGAGATACCCACAGGGGGCAAACCTACGAGCAGTACTTC

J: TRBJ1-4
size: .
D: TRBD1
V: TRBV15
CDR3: CATSRKQGADEKLFF
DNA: TGTGCCACCAGCAGGAAACAGGGGGCTGATGAAAAACTGTTTTTT

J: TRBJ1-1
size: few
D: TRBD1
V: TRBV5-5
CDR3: CASSRQGTGNTEAFF
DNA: TGTGCCAGCAGCCGACAAGGGACAGGGAACACTGAAGCTTTCTTT

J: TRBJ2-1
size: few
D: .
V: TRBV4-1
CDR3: CASSQDFRDPYNEQFF
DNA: TGCGCCAGCAGCCAGGACTTCCGGGACCCTTACAATGAGCAGTTCTTC

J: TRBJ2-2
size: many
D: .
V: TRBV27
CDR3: CASSLDTRGTGELFF
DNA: TGTGCCAGCAGTCTGGACACCCGGGGAACCGGGGAGCTGTTTTTT

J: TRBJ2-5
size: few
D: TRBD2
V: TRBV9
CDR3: CASSERYRTSGGRQETQYF
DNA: TGTGCCAGCAGCGAGAGGTATAGGACTAGCGGGGGACGCCAAGAGACCCAGTACTTC

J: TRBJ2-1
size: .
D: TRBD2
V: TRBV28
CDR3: CASNTLLAGLNEQFF
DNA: TGTGCCAGCAACACTCTACTAGCGGGATTGAATGAGCAGTTCTTC

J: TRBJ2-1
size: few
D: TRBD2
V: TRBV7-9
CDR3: CASSSGLPKDHNEQFF
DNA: TGTGCCAGCAGCTCGGGACTACCGAAAGATCACAATGAGCAGTTCTTC

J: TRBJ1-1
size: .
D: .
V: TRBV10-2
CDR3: CASSAQGVNTEAFF
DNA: TGCGCCAGCAGTGCACAGGGTGTGAACACTGAAGCTTTCTTT

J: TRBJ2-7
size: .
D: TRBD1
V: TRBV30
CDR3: CARRDRGSYEQYF
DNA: TGTGCCCGGCGGGACAGGGGTTCCTACGAGCAGTACTTC

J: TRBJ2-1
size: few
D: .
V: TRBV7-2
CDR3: CASSPPGASEQFF
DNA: TGTGCCAGCAGCCCCCCTGGGGCTTCTGAGCAGTTCTTC

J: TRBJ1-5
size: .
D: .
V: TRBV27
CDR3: CASSPRGGQPQHF
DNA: TGTGCCAGCAGTCCCAGGGGTGGTCAGCCCCAGCATTTT

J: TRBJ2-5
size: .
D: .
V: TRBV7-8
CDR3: CASSRDLGGETQYF
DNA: TGTGCCAGCAGCCGAGACTTGGGAGGAGAGACCCAGTACTTC

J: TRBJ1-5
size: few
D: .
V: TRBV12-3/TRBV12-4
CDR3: CASSQWNQPQHF
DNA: TGTGCCAGCAGTCAGTGGAATCAGCCCCAGCATTTT

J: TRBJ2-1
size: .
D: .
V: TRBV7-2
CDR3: CASSRWGNNEQFF
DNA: TGTGCCAGCAGCCGGTGGGGCAACAATGAGCAGTTCTTC

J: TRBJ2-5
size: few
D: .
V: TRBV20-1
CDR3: CSARVEGAETQYF
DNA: TGCAGTGCTAGAGTGGAGGGAGCAGAGACCCAGTACTTC

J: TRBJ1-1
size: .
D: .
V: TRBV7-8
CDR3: CASSPKGGGTEAFF
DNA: TGTGCCAGCAGTCCTAAGGGGGGCGGCACTGAAGCTTTCTTT

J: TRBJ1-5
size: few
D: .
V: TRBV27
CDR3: CASSLGGASSNQPQHF
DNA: TGTGCCAGCAGTCTCGGGGGGGCGTCGAGCAATCAGCCCCAGCATTTT

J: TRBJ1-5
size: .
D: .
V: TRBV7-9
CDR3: CASSDRYQPQHF
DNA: TGTGCCAGCAGCGACCGATATCAGCCCCAGCATTTT

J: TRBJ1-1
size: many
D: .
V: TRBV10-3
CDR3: CAIRRGGDEAFF
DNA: TGTGCCATTCGACGGGGGGGGGATGAAGCTTTCTTT

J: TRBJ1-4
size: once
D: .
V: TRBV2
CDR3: CAISRVGETMSDEKLFF
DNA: TGTGCCATCTCCCGGGTTGGGGAGACTATGTCCGATGAAAAACTGTTTTTT

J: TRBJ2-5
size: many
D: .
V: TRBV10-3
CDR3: CAIRVREEEETQYF
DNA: TGTGCCATCAGGGTCAGGGAGGAGGAAGAGACCCAGTACTTC

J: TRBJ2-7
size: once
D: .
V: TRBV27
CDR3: CASSLQEQYF
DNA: TGTGCCAGCAGTCTTCAGGAGCAGTACTTC

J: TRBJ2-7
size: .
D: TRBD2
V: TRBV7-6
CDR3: CASSLAASGSYEQYF
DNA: TGTGCCAGCAGCTTAGCGGCTAGCGGGAGCTACGAGCAGTACTTC

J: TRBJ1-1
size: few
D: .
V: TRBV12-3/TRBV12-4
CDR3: CASSPDSFPTEAFF
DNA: TGTGCCAGCAGTCCCGACAGCTTTCCCACTGAAGCTTTCTTT

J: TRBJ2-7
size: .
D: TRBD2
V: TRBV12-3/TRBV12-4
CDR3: CASSLSGSLNEQYF
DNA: TGTGCCAGCAGTTTGAGCGGGAGCTTGAACGAGCAGTACTTC

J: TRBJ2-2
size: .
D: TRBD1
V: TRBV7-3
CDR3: CASSPLGQAMTNTGELFF
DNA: TGTGCCAGCAGCCCTTTGGGACAGGCTATGACGAACACCGGGGAGCTGTTTTTT